The clone carrying this TCR beta chain was counted ten times or more. Antigen unknown. This sample stems from a study of response to subunit inactivated influenza vaccine. Regarding the study as a whole: Only a handful of new T cells, the authors suggested, are recruited with each seasonal influenza vaccination.

V lost 7 bases to trimming and J lost 3 bases, with 11 bases between them. The V gene's germline CDR1 is SGHRS and CDR2 YFSETQ. The CDR3 has 13 amino acids. One entry per CDR3 protein results from TCRdb running MiXCR on the RT-PCR reads. The profile covers roughly 700,000 distinct CDR3 sequences, with around 14% appearing a single time and around 6.5% taken by the ten largest. The clonotype was recovered from a man between 45 and 60 years old who received an inactivated influenza vaccine. The genes are TRBV5-1 and TRBJ2-1; D is possibly TRBD2 (6 bases). The source was PBMCs from blood, collected roughly 2 weeks before vaccination. The CDR3 sequence: CASQLSGYNEQFF. CDR3 DNA: TGCGCCAGCCAGCTTAGCGGCTACAATGAGCAGTTCTTC.